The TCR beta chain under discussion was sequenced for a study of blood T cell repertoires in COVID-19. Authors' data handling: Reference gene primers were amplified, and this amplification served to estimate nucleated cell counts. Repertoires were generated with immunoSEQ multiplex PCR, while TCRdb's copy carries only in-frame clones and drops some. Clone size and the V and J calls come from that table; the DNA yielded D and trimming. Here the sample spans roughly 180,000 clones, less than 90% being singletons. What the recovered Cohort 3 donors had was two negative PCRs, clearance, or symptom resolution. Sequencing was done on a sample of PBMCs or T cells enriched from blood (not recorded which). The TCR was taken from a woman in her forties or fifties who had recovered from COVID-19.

The CDR3 sequence is CASSSRGRDSPLHF. As DNA, the CDR3 is TGTGCCAGCAGCTCGAGGGGGCGAGATTCACCCCTCCACTTT. The chain employs TRBV7-2 and TRBJ1-6; 7 bases are shared with TRBD1. The V segment lost 4 bases and the J segment 8 bases; nucleotides outside the gene matches: 5. Germline CDR1 and CDR2: SGHTA and FQGNSA. There are 14 residues in the CDR3.